This TCR beta chain was retrieved from a study of CD8+ T cells in alopecia areata. About the research overall: Twice daily, treated patients received 5 to 10 mg of oral tofacitinib. Study results and limitations: Clarity of TCR sharing across patients fell short of that in mice, possibly HLA-related. During tofacitinib treatment, many expanded lesional clones remained in scalp and blood.

RNA extraction and reverse transcription yielded cDNA as sequencing template. Produced via immunoSEQ multiplex PCR; TCRdb's table is partial and in-frame only. The sample shows approximately 160,000 clones, roughly 60% of them seen only once. Treatment specified: oral pan-JAK inhibitor, 5-10 mg twice daily. Sorted populations comprised CD4+ and CD8+ T cells obtained from PBMCs. This clone was seen many times. The target antigen is unknown. V shed 2 bases and J shed 2 bases, with 10 bases lying between them. CDR3 length: 15 residues. CDR1 SGHDT and CDR2 YYEEEE come from the germline V gene. The TCR sequence derives from a human donor with alopecia areata. Sequencing was performed on CD4+ T cells sorted from blood, taken at week 24, from a patient treated with tofacitinib. The chain recombines TRBV5-6 with TRBJ1-4; D ambiguous. CDR3 loop: CASSFPGMTNEKLFF. The CDR3 nucleotides read TGTGCCAGCAGCTTTCCGGGGATGACTAATGAAAAACTGTTTTTT.